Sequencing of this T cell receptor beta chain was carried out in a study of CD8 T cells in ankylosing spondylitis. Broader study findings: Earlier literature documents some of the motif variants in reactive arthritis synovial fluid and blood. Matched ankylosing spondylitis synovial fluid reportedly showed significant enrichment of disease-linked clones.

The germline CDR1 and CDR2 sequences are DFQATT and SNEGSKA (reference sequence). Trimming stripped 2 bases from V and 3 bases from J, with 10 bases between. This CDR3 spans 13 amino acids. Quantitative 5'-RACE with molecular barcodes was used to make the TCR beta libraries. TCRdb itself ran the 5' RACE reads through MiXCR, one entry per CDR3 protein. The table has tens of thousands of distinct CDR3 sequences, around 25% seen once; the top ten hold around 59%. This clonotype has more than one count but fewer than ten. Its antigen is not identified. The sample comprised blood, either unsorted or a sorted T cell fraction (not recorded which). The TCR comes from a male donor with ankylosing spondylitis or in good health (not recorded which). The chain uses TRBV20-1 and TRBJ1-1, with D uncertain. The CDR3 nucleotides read TGCAGTGCTAGAATGGTATTCGACACTGAAGCTTTCTTT. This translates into CSARMVFDTEAFF.